Each of the 30 T cell receptor beta chains below was sequenced from the same sample in a study of post-analysis software for immune sequencing data. Study observations and caveats: Controls showed lower frequencies than patients for 5 or 6 TRBV segments, and TRBV5-6, TRBV5-1 and TRBV20-1 were among these.

Built from TCR beta cDNA, the libraries had unique molecular identifiers in them. TCRdb ran MiXCR on the PCR reads and lists one entry per CDR3 protein. The top ten clones hold approximately 6% of a sample with around 500,000 distinct CDR3 sequences, roughly 34% of them seen once. These TCRs' antigens remain unknown. The sequenced material came from blood. These receptors all come from a girl aged 2 to 17 with multiple sclerosis.

This clonotype was seen a few times. This chain connects TRBV12-3 or TRBV12-4 to TRBJ2-5, with TRBD2 matching over 9 bases. V was pared by 3 bases and J by 0 bases, with 17 bases of the junction left unmatched. The CDR3 sequence is 20 residues long. The CDR3 coding sequence is TGTGCCAGCAGTTTTTCCGGGCAGACTAGCGGAACTCCGTACCAAGAGACCCAGTACTTC. Its translation: CASSFSGQTSGTPYQETQYF.

Ten or more counts support this clonotype. In DNA form, the CDR3 reads TGTGCCAGCAGTTTATCGACAGGGGCGGGGGAGACCCAGTACTTC. This sequence encodes CASSLSTGAGETQYF. The chain recombines TRBV27 with TRBJ2-5, with 8 bases fitting TRBD1. Germline trimming cut 0 bases from V and 5 bases from J; bases unmatched to any gene: 5. Germline CDR1 reads MNHEY; CDR2 reads SMNVEV (reference sequence). The CDR3 length is 15 residues.

The CDR3 spells CASSPTGHSSGANVLTF. The CDR3 nucleotides read TGTGCCAGCAGCCCAACGGGACACAGCTCTGGGGCCAACGTCCTGACTTTC. The chain joins TRBV7-6 to TRBJ2-6, with D possibly matching TRBD1 (6 bases). V was clipped by 5 bases and J by 0 bases, with 14 bases between them. Per the germline V gene, CDR1 is SGHVS and CDR2 is FNYEAQ. This CDR3 has 17 amino acids.

This clonotype showed up just once. The chain uses TRBV5-6 and TRBJ2-3, with 9 bases lining up with TRBD2. Per germline, CDR1 SGHDT and CDR2 YYEEEE. This CDR3 is 16 amino acids long. V was pared by 4 bases and J by 0 bases, with 6 bases of the junction left unmatched. The CDR3 DNA follows: TGTGCCAGCAGCGACGGGACTAGCAGGAGCACAGATACGCAGTATTTT. It codes for CASSDGTSRSTDTQYF.

The chain couples TRBV28 to TRBJ1-3; 9 bases fit TRBD1. After removal of 6 bases from V and 1 base from J, the junction contained 1 base not matched to a gene. The CDR3 spans 14 residues. Germline CDR1 reads MDHEN; CDR2 reads SYDVKM. The CDR3 DNA is TGTGCCAGCAGAGACAGGGGGTCTGGAAACACCATATATTTT. Translation: CASRDRGSGNTIYF.

In this sample, this clonotype turned up a few times. The chain links TRBV6-6 to TRBJ1-2; 10 bases align to TRBD1. The CDR3 is 14 residues long. V lost 2 bases, J lost 7 bases, and 4 bases stayed unmatched. CDR1 and CDR2 from the germline V gene are MNHNY and SVGAGI (reference sequence). CDR3 DNA sequence: TGTGCCAGCAGTTACACCGACAGGGGGCTTGGCTACACCTTC. Translation gives CASSYTDRGLGYTF.

This clonotype occurred a few times. The V gene is TRBV20-1, the J gene TRBJ1-5; D not resolved. The V gene lost 0 bases and the J gene lost 4 bases, with 7 bases spanning the gap. The CDR3 has 13 residues. Germline CDR1 and CDR2: DFQATT and SNEGSKA (reference sequence). The CDR3 is CSARDLQNQPQHF. The CDR3 region has the DNA TGCAGTGCTAGAGATCTACAGAATCAGCCCCAGCATTTT.

The J gene is TRBJ1-2, the V gene TRBV19; D remains unclear. CDR1 is LNHDA, CDR2 SQIVND, per germline (reference sequence). V gave up 3 bases and J gave up 8 bases, with 13 bases separating them. The CDR3 sequence is 13 residues long. CDR3 protein: CASSMEKHGGYTF. The CDR3 DNA sequence: TGTGCCAGTAGTATGGAGAAACATGGCGGCTACACCTTC.

This clonotype was detected many times. V usage is TRBV2 and J usage is TRBJ2-1, with D perhaps given as TRBD1 or TRBD2 (6 bases each). This CDR3 has 16 residues. The V gene's germline CDR1 is SNHLY and CDR2 FYNNEI. Deletions cut 8 bases from V and 7 bases from J, with 24 bases between. The CDR3 sequence is CASGKSQGNGGNEQFF. In nucleotides, the CDR3 is TGTGCCAGCGGAAAATCACAGGGCAACGGGGGAAATGAGCAGTTCTTC.

The genes are TRBV12-3 or TRBV12-4 and TRBJ1-2; D might be TRBD1 (5 bases). The CDR3 length is 14 residues. The germline V and J ends were trimmed by 3 bases and 5 bases, with 13 bases remaining between them. The CDR3 sequence is CASSFGQGRYGYTF. CDR3 DNA: TGTGCCAGCAGTTTCGGGCAGGGACGGTATGGCTACACCTTC.

This clonotype showed up many times. The chain is built from TRBV3-1 and TRBJ2-7; 13 bases line up with TRBD2. CDR1 is LGHDT, CDR2 YNNKEL, per germline (reference sequence). Trimming at V came to 4 bases and at J to 0 bases, leaving 9 bases not matched to a gene. The CDR3 sequence is 18 residues long. The CDR3 is CASSPRWTSGGFSYEQYF. CDR3 nucleotides: TGTGCCAGCAGCCCACGGTGGACTAGCGGGGGCTTCTCCTACGAGCAGTACTTC.

V gene TRBV6-6 combines with J gene TRBJ1-5; TRBD1 matches at 7 bases. Germline CDR1 MNHNY, CDR2 SVGAGI (reference sequence). CDR3 size: 14 residues. Trimming cost V 7 bases and J 7 bases; bases outside gene matches: 10. CDR3 residues: CASTNRQGDQPQHF. DNA of the CDR3: TGTGCCAGCACCAATCGACAGGGTGACCAGCCCCAGCATTTT.

This clonotype was counted a few times. The chain couples TRBV20-1 to TRBJ2-7; D possibly uses TRBD1 or TRBD2 (5 bases each). Germline V gene lookup returns CDR1 DFQATT and CDR2 SNEGSKA (reference sequence). The CDR3 consists of 15 residues. V was cut by 3 bases and J by 9 bases, with 24 bases left in between. The CDR3 spells CSASSGMGTLWGQYF. CDR3 nucleotides: TGCAGTGCTAGTAGTGGGATGGGGACCCTCTGGGGGCAGTACTTC.

This clonotype was counted only a few times. The chain is built from TRBV27 and TRBJ1-2; D not certain. Trimming removed 5 bases from V and 5 bases from J, with 21 bases in between. This CDR3 has 16 amino acids. Germline V gene sequence: CDR1 MNHEY, CDR2 SMNVEV (reference sequence). In DNA, the CDR3 is TGTGCCAGCAGTCCCGGAGAGGCTCATCCTATATATGGCTACACCTTC. Its protein is CASSPGEAHPIYGYTF.

The V call is TRBV7-9, the J call TRBJ1-2; 11 bases fit TRBD1. This CDR3 contains 15 residues. The germline V gene has CDR1 SEHNR and CDR2 FQNEAQ (reference sequence). The ends lost 5 bases at V and 8 bases at J; junction bases unmatched: 10. CDR3 in amino acids: CASSLWTGGAYGYTF. DNA for the CDR3: TGTGCCAGCAGCCTTTGGACAGGGGGCGCGTACGGCTACACCTTC.

V and J are TRBV20-1 and TRBJ2-3; D not certain. V lost 6 bases, J lost 4 bases, and 11 bases lay in between. The CDR3 consists of 12 residues. The germline V gene encodes CDR1 DFQATT and CDR2 SNEGSKA (reference sequence). The CDR3: CSAPPVPDTQYF. The CDR3 coding sequence is TGCAGTGCCCCACCTGTCCCAGATACGCAGTATTTT.

The chain employs TRBV6-6 and TRBJ2-5; D tentatively reads TRBD1 or TRBD2 (5 bases each). Germline V gene sequence: CDR1 MNHNY, CDR2 SVGAGI (reference sequence). Trimming removed 10 bases from V and 3 bases from J, with 12 bases in between. The CDR3 consists of 12 residues. The CDR3 reads CATGTAEETQYF. The CDR3 coding sequence is TGTGCCACCGGGACGGCCGAAGAGACCCAGTACTTC.

This clonotype was recorded a few times. The chain links TRBV7-9 to TRBJ2-7; D is unclear. V lost 5 bases to trimming and J lost 0 bases, with 8 bases between them. CDR3 length: 13 residues. The germline V gene has CDR1 SEHNR and CDR2 FQNEAQ (reference sequence). The CDR3 here is CASSQRSSYEQYF. The CDR3 nucleotides are TGTGCCAGCAGCCAGAGAAGCTCCTACGAGCAGTACTTC.

This chain uses TRBV12-3 or TRBV12-4 with TRBJ2-4; 15 bases align to TRBD2. The V gene end was trimmed by 6 bases and the J gene end by 1 base; junction bases not matched to a gene: 13. The CDR3 is made up of 20 amino acids. For the CDR3, the DNA is TGTGCCAGCAGAGCCCCGGGACTAGCGGGGGGCCGGTGGGCCAAAAACATTCAGTACTTC. Its translation is CASRAPGLAGGRWAKNIQYF.

The sample holds a few counts of this clonotype. This chain joins TRBV5-1 and TRBJ2-5; D unresolved. This CDR3 is built from 13 residues. CDR1 and CDR2 (germline): SGHRS, YFSETQ. The V and J ends lost 1 base and 4 bases respectively, with 8 bases between them. The DNA for the CDR3 is TGCGCCAGCAGCTTGACGACCTTAGAGACCCAGTACTTC. It encodes CASSLTTLETQYF.

The chain joins TRBV12-3 or TRBV12-4 to TRBJ2-3, with TRBD2 matching over 7 bases. V gave up 5 bases and J gave up 0 bases; unmatched junction bases: 5. The CDR3 runs to 15 residues. CDR3: CASSVGLLSTDTQYF. The CDR3 nucleotides read TGTGCCAGCAGTGTGGGACTACTGAGCACAGATACGCAGTATTTT.

The chain combines TRBV6-5 with TRBJ2-1; 8 bases agree with TRBD2. V lost 6 bases, J lost 4 bases, and 11 bases stayed unmatched. CDR3 size: 16 residues. Germline V lookup: CDR1 MNHEY, CDR2 SVGAGI. The CDR3 DNA reads TGTGCCAGCAGCCCCTGGGGCGCGGGGGGTTACAATGAGCAGTTCTTC. It specifies CASSPWGAGGYNEQFF.

This chain joins TRBV5-1 and TRBJ1-5; D might be TRBD1 (5 bases). CDR1 SGHRS and CDR2 YFSETQ come from the germline V gene. This CDR3 is built from 15 residues. Trimming pared 1 base from V and 1 base from J, leaving 9 bases between. The CDR3 loop reads CASSLWGRSNQPQHF. The CDR3 DNA reads TGCGCCAGCAGCTTGTGGGGCCGCAGCAATCAGCCCCAGCATTTT.

CDR3 nucleotide sequence: TGTGCCAGCTACCAGCCCGGGACAGGCTACGAGCAGTACTTC. Protein: CASYQPGTGYEQYF. The genes are TRBV12-3 or TRBV12-4 and TRBJ2-7; 8 bases match TRBD1. The CDR3 contains 14 residues. J lost 3 bases, V lost 8 bases, and 9 bases had no gene match.

This chain uses TRBV20-1 with TRBJ2-1; 9 bases are a match to TRBD1. CDR1 DFQATT and CDR2 SNEGSKA come from the germline V gene (reference sequence). Losses at the gene ends were 6 bases for V and 13 bases for J; bases not matched to a gene: 10. The CDR3 runs to 12 residues. In nucleotides, the CDR3 is TGCAGTGCATGGACAGGGGAAGGGACCCAGTTCTTC. Translation gives CSAWTGEGTQFF.

The rearrangement uses TRBV3-1 and TRBJ2-1; D gene uncertain. Trimming removed 4 bases from V and 6 bases from J, with 10 bases in between. Germline V lookup: CDR1 LGHDT, CDR2 YNNKEL (reference sequence). CDR3 length equals 13 residues. CDR3 coding DNA: TGTGCCAGCAGCCCATTAGACGGCAATGAGCAGTTCTTC. It yields the protein CASSPLDGNEQFF.

The chain links TRBV24-1 to TRBJ1-4, with no clear D. Germline V CDR1 and CDR2: KGHDR, SFDVKD. This CDR3 has 15 residues. Between the trimmed V and J ends, which lost 4 bases and 6 bases, there was a span of 14 bases. In DNA form, the CDR3 reads TGTGCCACCAGTGACTCCGGGGAGTTGGATGAAAAACTGTTTTTT. It codes for CATSDSGELDEKLFF.

In its sample, this clonotype was seen many times. The V gene is TRBV24-1, the J gene TRBJ2-3, with 7 nucleotides matching TRBD1. CDR1 is KGHDR, CDR2 SFDVKD, per germline. CDR3 length equals 19 residues. V gave up 5 bases and J gave up 2 bases; unmatched junction bases: 18. This CDR3 reads CATSALDPTARGYTDTQYF. CDR3 DNA sequence: TGTGCCACCAGTGCCCTAGACCCGACCGCCAGGGGGTACACAGATACGCAGTATTTT.

V and J are TRBV4-1 and TRBJ1-2, with D maybe TRBD1 (5 bases). With 3 bases removed from V and 4 bases from J, the gap between germline ends came to 18 bases. The germline V gene has CDR1 MGHRA and CDR2 YSYEKL. CDR3 length: 16 residues. CDR3 in amino acids: CASSHDGSLGTYGYTF. The CDR3, as DNA: TGCGCCAGCAGCCACGACGGATCACTAGGGACCTATGGCTACACCTTC.

V is TRBV20-1 and J is TRBJ2-4; TRBD2 matches 11 bases. The J call is doubtful: the DNA matches TRBJ2-7 better. CDR1 is DFQATT and CDR2 is SNEGSKA in the germline V gene (reference sequence). The CDR3 is 15 residues long. The CDR3 loop is CSATVPSGGTYEQYF. In DNA, the CDR3 is TGCAGTGCTACGGTCCCTAGCGGGGGGACCTACGAGCAGTACTTC.